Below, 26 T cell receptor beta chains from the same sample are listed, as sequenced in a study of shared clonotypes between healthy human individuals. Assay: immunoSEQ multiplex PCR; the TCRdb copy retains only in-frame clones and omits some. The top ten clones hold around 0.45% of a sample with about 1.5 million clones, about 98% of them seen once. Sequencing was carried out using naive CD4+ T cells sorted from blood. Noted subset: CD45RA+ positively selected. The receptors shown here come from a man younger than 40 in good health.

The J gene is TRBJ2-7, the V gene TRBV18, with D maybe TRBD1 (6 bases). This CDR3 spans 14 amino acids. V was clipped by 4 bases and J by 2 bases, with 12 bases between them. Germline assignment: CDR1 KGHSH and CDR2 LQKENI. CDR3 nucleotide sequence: TGTGCCAGCTCACTCAGGACAGAGACCTACGAGCAGTACTTC. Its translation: CASSLRTETYEQYF.

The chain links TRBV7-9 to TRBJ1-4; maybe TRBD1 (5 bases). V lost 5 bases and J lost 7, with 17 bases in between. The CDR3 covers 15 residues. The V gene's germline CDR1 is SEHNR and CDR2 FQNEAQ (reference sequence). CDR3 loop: CASSPKTGRGEKLFF. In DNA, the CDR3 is TGTGCCAGCAGCCCCAAAACGGGGAGGGGTGAAAAACTGTTTTTT. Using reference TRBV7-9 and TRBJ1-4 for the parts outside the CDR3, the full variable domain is DTGVSQNPRHKITKRGQNVTFRCDPISEHNRLYWYRQTLGQGPEFLTYFQNEAQLEKSRLLSDRFSAERPKGSFSTLEIQRTEQGDSAMYLCASSPKTGRGEKLFFGSGTQLSVL.

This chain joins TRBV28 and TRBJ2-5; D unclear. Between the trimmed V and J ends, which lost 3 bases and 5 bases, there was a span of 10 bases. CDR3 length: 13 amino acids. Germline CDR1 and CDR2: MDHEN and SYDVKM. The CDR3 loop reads CASSLVGWETQYF. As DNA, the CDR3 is TGTGCCAGCAGTTTGGTAGGCTGGGAGACCCAGTACTTC.

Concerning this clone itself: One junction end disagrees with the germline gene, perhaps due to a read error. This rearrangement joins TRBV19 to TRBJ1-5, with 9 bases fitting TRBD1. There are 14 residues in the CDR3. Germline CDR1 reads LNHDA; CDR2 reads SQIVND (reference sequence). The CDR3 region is CASKAHDRGAKKYF. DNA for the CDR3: TGTGCCAGTAAAGCCCATGACAGGGGGGCAAAGAAGTATTTT.

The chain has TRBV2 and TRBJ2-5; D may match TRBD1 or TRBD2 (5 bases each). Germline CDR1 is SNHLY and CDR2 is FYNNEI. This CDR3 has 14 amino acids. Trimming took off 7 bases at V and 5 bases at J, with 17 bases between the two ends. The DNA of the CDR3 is TGTGCCAGCACAAGGGACCACGCGAGGGAGACCCAGTACTTC. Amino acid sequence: CASTRDHARETQYF.

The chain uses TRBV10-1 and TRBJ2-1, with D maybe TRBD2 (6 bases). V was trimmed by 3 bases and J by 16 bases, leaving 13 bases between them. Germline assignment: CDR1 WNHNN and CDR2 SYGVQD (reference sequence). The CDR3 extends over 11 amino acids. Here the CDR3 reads CASSDETRFFF. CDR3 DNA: TGCGCCAGCAGTGATGAGACTAGGTTTTTCTTC.

The CDR3 coding sequence is TGTGCCTGGAGTTCGACTAGCCTCTCCTACAATGAGCAGTTCTTC. It specifies CAWSSTSLSYNEQFF. V and J are TRBV30 and TRBJ2-1, with 7 nucleotides matching TRBD2. The CDR3 is 15 amino acids. Per germline, CDR1 GTSNPN and CDR2 SVGIG (reference sequence). J was trimmed by 0 bases and V by 2 bases; bases with no gene match: 4.

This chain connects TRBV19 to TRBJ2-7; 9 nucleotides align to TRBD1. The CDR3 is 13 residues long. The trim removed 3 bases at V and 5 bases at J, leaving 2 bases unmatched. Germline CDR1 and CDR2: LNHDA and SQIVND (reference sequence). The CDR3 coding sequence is TGTGCCAGTAGTATCGGACAGGGGAACGAGCAGTACTTC. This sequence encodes CASSIGQGNEQYF.

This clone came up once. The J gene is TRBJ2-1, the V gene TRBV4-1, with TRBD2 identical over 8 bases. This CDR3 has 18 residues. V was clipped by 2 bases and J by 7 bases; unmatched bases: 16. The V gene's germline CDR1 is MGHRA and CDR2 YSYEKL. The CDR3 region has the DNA TGCGCCAGCAGCCAAACCCCCTTACTAGGCGGGAGGAGTAATGAGCAGTTCTTC. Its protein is CASSQTPLLGGRSNEQFF.

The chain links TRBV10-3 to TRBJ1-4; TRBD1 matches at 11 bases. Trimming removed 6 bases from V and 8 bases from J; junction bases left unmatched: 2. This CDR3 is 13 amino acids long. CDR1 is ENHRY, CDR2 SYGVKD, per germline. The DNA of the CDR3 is TGTGCCATCAGGGGACAGGGGGAAGAAAAACTGTTTTTT. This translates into CAIRGQGEEKLFF.

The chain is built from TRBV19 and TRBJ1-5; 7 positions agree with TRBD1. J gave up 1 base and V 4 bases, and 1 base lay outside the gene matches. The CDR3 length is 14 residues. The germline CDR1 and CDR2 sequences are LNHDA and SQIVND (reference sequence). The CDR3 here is CASSRDSSNQPQHF. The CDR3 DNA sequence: TGTGCCAGTAGTAGGGACAGCAGCAATCAGCCCCAGCATTTT. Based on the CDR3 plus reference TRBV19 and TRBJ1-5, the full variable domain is DGGITQSPKYLFRKEGQNVTLSCEQNLNHDAMYWYRQDPGQGLRLIYYSQIVNDFQKGDIAEGYSVSREKKESFPLTVTSAQKNPTAFYLCASSRDSSNQPQHFGDGTRLSIL.

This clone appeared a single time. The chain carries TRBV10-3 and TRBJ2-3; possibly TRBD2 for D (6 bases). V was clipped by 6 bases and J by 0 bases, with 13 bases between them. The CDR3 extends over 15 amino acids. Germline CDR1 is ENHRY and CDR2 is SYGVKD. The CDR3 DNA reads TGTGCCATCAGGGGGACTCAGTCTAGCACAGATACGCAGTATTTT. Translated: CAIRGTQSSTDTQYF.

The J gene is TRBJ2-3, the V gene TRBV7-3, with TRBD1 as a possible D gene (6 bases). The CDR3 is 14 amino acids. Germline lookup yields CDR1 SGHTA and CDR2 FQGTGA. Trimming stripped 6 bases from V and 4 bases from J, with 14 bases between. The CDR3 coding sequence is TGTGCCAGCAGTTCCCGACCAGGGGCAGATACGCAGTATTTT. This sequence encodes CASSSRPGADTQYF.

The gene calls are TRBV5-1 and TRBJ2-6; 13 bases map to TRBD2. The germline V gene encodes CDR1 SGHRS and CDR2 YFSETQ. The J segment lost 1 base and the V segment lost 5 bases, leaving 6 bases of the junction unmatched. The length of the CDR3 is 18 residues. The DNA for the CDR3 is TGCGCCAGCAGACGGGGACTAGCGGGGACGTCTGGGGCCAACGTCCTGACTTTC. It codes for CASRRGLAGTSGANVLTF. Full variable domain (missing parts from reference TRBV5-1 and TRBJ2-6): KAGVTQTPRYLIKTRGQQVTLSCSPISGHRSVSWYQQTPGQGLQFLFEYFSETQRNKGNFPGRFSGRQFSNSRSEMNVSTLELGDSALYLCASRRGLAGTSGANVLTFGAGSRLTVL.

CDR3 nucleotides: TGTGCCAGCAGCTTAGATCTAGCACGTGACGAGCAGTACTTC. Translated, it gives CASSLDLARDEQYF. This chain connects TRBV7-9 to TRBJ2-7; possibly TRBD2 for D (5 bases). CDR3 length: 14 amino acids. V lost 1 base and J 5 bases, leaving 12 bases between the germline ends. Germline lookup yields CDR1 SEHNR and CDR2 FQNEAQ (reference sequence).

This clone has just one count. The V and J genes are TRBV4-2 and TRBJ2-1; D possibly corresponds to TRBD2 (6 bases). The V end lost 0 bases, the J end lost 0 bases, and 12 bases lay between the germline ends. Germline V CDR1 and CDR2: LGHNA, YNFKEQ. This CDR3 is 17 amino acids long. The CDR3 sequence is CASSQDHGSSSYNEQFF. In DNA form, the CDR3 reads TGTGCCAGCAGCCAAGATCACGGGAGTTCCTCCTACAATGAGCAGTTCTTC.

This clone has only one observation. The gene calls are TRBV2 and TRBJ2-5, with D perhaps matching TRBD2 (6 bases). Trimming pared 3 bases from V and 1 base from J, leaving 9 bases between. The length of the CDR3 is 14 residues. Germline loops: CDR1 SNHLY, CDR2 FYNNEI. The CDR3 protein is CASSDRRVQETQYF. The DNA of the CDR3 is TGTGCCAGCAGTGACAGGAGGGTCCAAGAGACCCAGTACTTC.

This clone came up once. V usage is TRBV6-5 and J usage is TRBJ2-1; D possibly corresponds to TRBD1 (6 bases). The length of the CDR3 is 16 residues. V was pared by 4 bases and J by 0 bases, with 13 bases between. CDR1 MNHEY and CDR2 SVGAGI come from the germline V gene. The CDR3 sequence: CASSLTGDNSYNEQFF. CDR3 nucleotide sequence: TGTGCCAGCAGTTTGACCGGGGACAACTCCTACAATGAGCAGTTCTTC.

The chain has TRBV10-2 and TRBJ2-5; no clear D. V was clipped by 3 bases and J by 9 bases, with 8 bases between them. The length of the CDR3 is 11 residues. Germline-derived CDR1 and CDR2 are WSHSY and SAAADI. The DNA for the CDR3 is TGCGCCAGCAGTGAAAGGACCGCCCAGTACTTC. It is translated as CASSERTAQYF.

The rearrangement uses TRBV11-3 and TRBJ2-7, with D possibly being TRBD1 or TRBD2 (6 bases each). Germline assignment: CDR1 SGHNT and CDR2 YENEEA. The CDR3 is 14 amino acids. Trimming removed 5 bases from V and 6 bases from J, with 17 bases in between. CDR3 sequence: CASSPFPGAGEQYF. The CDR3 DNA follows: TGTGCCAGCAGCCCATTTCCGGGGGCGGGCGAGCAGTACTTC.

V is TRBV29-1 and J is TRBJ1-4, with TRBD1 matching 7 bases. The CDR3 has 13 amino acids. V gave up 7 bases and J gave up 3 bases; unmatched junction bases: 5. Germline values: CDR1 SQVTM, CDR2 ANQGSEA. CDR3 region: CSAGGQSNEKLFF. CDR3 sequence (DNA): TGCAGCGCCGGGGGACAGTCTAATGAAAAACTGTTTTTT.

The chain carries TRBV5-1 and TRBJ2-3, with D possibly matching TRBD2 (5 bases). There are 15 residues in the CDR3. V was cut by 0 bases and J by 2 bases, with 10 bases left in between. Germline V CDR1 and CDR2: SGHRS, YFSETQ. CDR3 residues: CASSLGMRATDTQYF. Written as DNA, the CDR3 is TGCGCCAGCAGCTTGGGCATGAGGGCCACAGATACGCAGTATTTT. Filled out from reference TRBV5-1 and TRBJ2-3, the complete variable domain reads KAGVTQTPRYLIKTRGQQVTLSCSPISGHRSVSWYQQTPGQGLQFLFEYFSETQRNKGNFPGRFSGRQFSNSRSEMNVSTLELGDSALYLCASSLGMRATDTQYFGPGTRLTVL.

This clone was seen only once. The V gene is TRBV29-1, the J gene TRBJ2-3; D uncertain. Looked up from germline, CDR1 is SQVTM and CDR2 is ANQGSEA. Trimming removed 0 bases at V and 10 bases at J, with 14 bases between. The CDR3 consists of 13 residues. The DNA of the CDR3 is TGCAGCGTTGAAGATCAGGCCAGATCGGCGCAGTATTTT. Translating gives CSVEDQARSAQYF.

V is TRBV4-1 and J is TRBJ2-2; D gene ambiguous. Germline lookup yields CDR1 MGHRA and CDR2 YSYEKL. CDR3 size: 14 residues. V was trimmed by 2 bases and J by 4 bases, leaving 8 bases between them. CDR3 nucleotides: TGCGCCAGCAGCCAATCTCCTGCCACCGGGGAGCTGTTTTTT. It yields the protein CASSQSPATGELFF.

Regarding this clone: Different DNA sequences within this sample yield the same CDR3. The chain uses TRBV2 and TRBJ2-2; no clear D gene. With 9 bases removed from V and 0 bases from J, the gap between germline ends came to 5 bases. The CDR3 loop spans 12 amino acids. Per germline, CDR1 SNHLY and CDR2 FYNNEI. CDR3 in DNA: TGTGCCAGTTCCCCGAACACCGGGGAGCTGTTTTTT. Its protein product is CASSPNTGELFF.

This CDR3 is CASSDTGATDTQYF. CDR3 coding DNA: TGTGCCAGCAGTGACACAGGGGCCACAGATACGCAGTATTTT. The chain combines TRBV6-6 with TRBJ2-3; the match to TRBD1 covers 7 bases. J lost 2 bases, V lost 5 bases, and 4 bases had no gene match. Germline V CDR1 and CDR2: MNHNY, SVGAGI (reference sequence). The CDR3 totals 14 residues.